The rows below give T cell receptor beta chains drawn from one sample of a study of blood T cells in healthy people across ages. Using its own MiXCR run on the 5' RACE reads, TCRdb lists one record per CDR3 protein. The sample includes 780,000 or so distinct CDR3 sequences, about 61% of them seen just once. Sequencing used blood. All receptors come from a man in his forties or fifties in good health. The CDR3 runs from the conserved cysteine through the conserved F or W. Each record gives: J gene, V gene, clone size, D gene, CDR3 protein, CDR3 DNA. D genes are given only for firm matches. Size is omitted from some rows. Given values are once, few, many or a class for expanded clones.

J gene: TRBJ2-7
V gene: TRBV4-3
clone size: -
D gene: -
CDR3 protein: CASSQDFPAIREQYF
CDR3 DNA: TGCGCCAGCAGCCAAGATTTTCCAGCGATCCGCGAGCAGTACTTC

J gene: TRBJ2-7
V gene: TRBV6-6
clone size: few
D gene: TRBD1
CDR3 protein: CASNIKPGQGAYEQYF
CDR3 DNA: TGTGCCAGCAATATTAAACCGGGACAGGGGGCCTACGAGCAGTACTTC

J gene: TRBJ2-4
V gene: TRBV6-5
clone size: few
D gene: -
CDR3 protein: CASSWKGDLAKNIQYF
CDR3 DNA: TGTGCCAGCAGTTGGAAAGGGGACTTAGCCAAAAACATTCAGTACTTC

J gene: TRBJ2-7
V gene: TRBV6-2/TRBV6-3
clone size: -
D gene: TRBD1
CDR3 protein: CASSQSTGTGSRVTQYF
CDR3 DNA: TGTGCCAGCAGTCAATCGACCGGGACAGGGTCGAGGGTAACCCAGTACTTC

J gene: TRBJ2-7
V gene: TRBV9
clone size: many
D gene: -
CDR3 protein: CASSVGLEGSYEQYF
CDR3 DNA: TGTGCCAGCAGCGTAGGGCTTGAAGGGAGCTACGAGCAGTACTTC

J gene: TRBJ2-5
V gene: TRBV2
clone size: few
D gene: TRBD1
CDR3 protein: CASSRTGTQETQYF
CDR3 DNA: TGTGCCAGCAGTCGGACAGGGACACAAGAGACCCAGTACTTC

J gene: TRBJ2-1
V gene: TRBV7-2
clone size: few
D gene: -
CDR3 protein: CASSADPGGEQFF
CDR3 DNA: TGTGCCAGCAGCGCAGACCCCGGCGGGGAGCAGTTCTTC

J gene: TRBJ2-1
V gene: TRBV12-5
clone size: -
D gene: TRBD1
CDR3 protein: CASGPGTGGRNEQFF
CDR3 DNA: TGTGCTAGTGGTCCCGGGACAGGGGGACGGAATGAGCAGTTCTTC

J gene: TRBJ2-3
V gene: TRBV3-1
clone size: few
D gene: -
CDR3 protein: CASSPAALPQYF
CDR3 DNA: TGTGCCAGCAGCCCGGCAGCACTCCCGCAGTATTTT

J gene: TRBJ2-5
V gene: TRBV28
clone size: -
D gene: -
CDR3 protein: CASSLGRTFQETQYF
CDR3 DNA: TGTGCCAGCAGCCTGGGACGGACCTTCCAAGAGACCCAGTACTTC

J gene: TRBJ2-1
V gene: TRBV9
clone size: few
D gene: -
CDR3 protein: CASSVDVGGQNEQFF
CDR3 DNA: TGTGCCAGCAGCGTAGATGTGGGGGGGCAGAATGAGCAGTTCTTC

J gene: TRBJ1-5
V gene: TRBV7-8
clone size: -
D gene: -
CDR3 protein: CASSLVGQGYQPQHF
CDR3 DNA: TGTGCCAGCAGCTTAGTAGGGCAGGGATATCAGCCCCAGCATTTT

J gene: TRBJ2-7
V gene: TRBV7-9
clone size: many
D gene: -
CDR3 protein: CASSNPGTHYEQYF
CDR3 DNA: TGTGCCAGCAGCAACCCCGGGACACACTACGAGCAGTACTTC

J gene: TRBJ2-7
V gene: TRBV12-3/TRBV12-4
clone size: -
D gene: TRBD1
CDR3 protein: CASSWLTGDEQYF
CDR3 DNA: TGTGCCAGCAGTTGGCTGACAGGGGACGAGCAGTACTTC

J gene: TRBJ2-5
V gene: TRBV29-1
clone size: -
D gene: -
CDR3 protein: CSVERWRGLSGLQETQYF
CDR3 DNA: TGCAGCGTTGAGAGGTGGAGGGGGCTAAGCGGACTACAAGAGACCCAGTACTTC

J gene: TRBJ1-4
V gene: TRBV10-3
clone size: -
D gene: TRBD1
CDR3 protein: CAISVGQGAEKLFF
CDR3 DNA: TGTGCCATCAGTGTTGGACAGGGGGCGGAAAAACTGTTTTTT

J gene: TRBJ2-1
V gene: TRBV5-1
clone size: -
D gene: -
CDR3 protein: CASSSLAGHPGSYNEQFF
CDR3 DNA: TGCGCCAGCAGCTCACTGGCGGGACACCCAGGCTCCTACAATGAGCAGTTCTTC

J gene: TRBJ2-3
V gene: TRBV4-1
clone size: -
D gene: -
CDR3 protein: CASSQGPARQGGTDTQYF
CDR3 DNA: TGCGCCAGCAGCCAAGGTCCCGCCCGACAGGGAGGGACAGATACGCAGTATTTT

J gene: TRBJ2-1
V gene: TRBV28
clone size: few
D gene: -
CDR3 protein: CASSLDSRSSYNEQFF
CDR3 DNA: TGTGCCAGCAGTTTGGACAGCCGTAGCTCCTACAATGAGCAGTTCTTC

J gene: TRBJ2-3
V gene: TRBV2
clone size: -
D gene: TRBD2
CDR3 protein: CASSALAGYTDTQYF
CDR3 DNA: TGTGCCAGCAGCGCCCTAGCGGGGTACACAGATACGCAGTATTTT

J gene: TRBJ2-7
V gene: TRBV2
clone size: few
D gene: -
CDR3 protein: CASSLFRSEQYF
CDR3 DNA: TGTGCCAGCAGCCTATTTAGATCCGAGCAGTACTTC

J gene: TRBJ2-7
V gene: TRBV28
clone size: -
D gene: -
CDR3 protein: CATYDSSTTYEQYF
CDR3 DNA: TGTGCCACCTACGACTCATCAACCACCTACGAGCAGTACTTC

J gene: TRBJ1-1
V gene: TRBV6-2/TRBV6-3
clone size: few
D gene: -
CDR3 protein: CASSYMRTEAFF
CDR3 DNA: TGTGCCAGCAGTTACATGAGAACTGAAGCTTTCTTT

J gene: TRBJ2-5
V gene: TRBV15
clone size: -
D gene: -
CDR3 protein: CATSRDRGAKTQYF
CDR3 DNA: TGTGCCACCAGCAGAGATCGGGGGGCGAAGACCCAGTACTTC

J gene: TRBJ1-1
V gene: TRBV3-1
clone size: -
D gene: -
CDR3 protein: CASSVAGITQGRETEAFF
CDR3 DNA: TGTGCCAGCAGCGTAGCGGGGATAACGCAGGGCCGGGAGACCGAAGCTTTCTTT

J gene: TRBJ2-1
V gene: TRBV4-2
clone size: -
D gene: TRBD2
CDR3 protein: CASSQDLAGGTNEQFF
CDR3 DNA: TGTGCCAGCAGCCAAGATCTAGCGGGGGGCACCAATGAGCAGTTCTTC

J gene: TRBJ2-3
V gene: TRBV5-1
clone size: few
D gene: TRBD1
CDR3 protein: CASSLDLARGLNTQYF
CDR3 DNA: TGCGCCAGCAGCTTGGACCTCGCCAGGGGGTTAAATACGCAGTATTTT

J gene: TRBJ2-4
V gene: TRBV6-5
clone size: -
D gene: TRBD1
CDR3 protein: CASRDREAKNIQYF
CDR3 DNA: TGTGCCAGCCGCGACAGGGAAGCCAAAAACATTCAGTACTTC

J gene: TRBJ2-4
V gene: TRBV6-2/TRBV6-3
clone size: once
D gene: -
CDR3 protein: CASSYADLGQYF
CDR3 DNA: TGTGCCAGCAGTTACGCCGATCTGGGGCAGTACTTC

J gene: TRBJ2-3
V gene: TRBV4-2
clone size: -
D gene: TRBD2
CDR3 protein: CASSQVLSGGAQDTQYF
CDR3 DNA: TGTGCCAGCAGCCAAGTCTTGAGCGGGGGGGCCCAAGATACGCAGTATTTT

J gene: TRBJ1-2
V gene: TRBV2
clone size: -
D gene: -
CDR3 protein: CASSTGYYGYTF
CDR3 DNA: TGTGCCAGCAGTACAGGGTACTATGGCTACACCTTC